The 7 T cell receptor beta chains below all came from one sample that was sequenced in a study of shared clonotypes between healthy human individuals. CD45RO-negative cells were positively selected for CCR7, leaving out terminally differentiated effector memory CD45RA+ cells. The protocol was immunoSEQ multiplex PCR, while the TCRdb copy is restricted to in-frame clones and leaves out a portion. The sample lists about 2,100,000 clones, approximately 94% occurring once. Sequencing was done on a sample of naive CD8+ T cells from PBMCs. Source of these receptors: a man aged 18 to 30 in good health. Some clones in this sample may be carry-over from other donors' samples.

V and J are TRBV5-4 and TRBJ2-7; D is perhaps TRBD1 (5 bases). Trimming shortened V by 0 bases and J by 1 base, and 8 bases separated the two germline ends. Germline CDR1 and CDR2: SGHNT and YYREEE (reference sequence). The CDR3 runs to 14 residues. The CDR3 sequence: CASSLADRSYEQYF. The CDR3 DNA follows: TGTGCCAGCAGCTTGGCCGACAGATCCTACGAGCAGTACTTC.

The chain recombines TRBV5-6 with TRBJ2-1; D not resolved. CDR1 is SGHDT, CDR2 YYEEEE, per germline. Trimming shortened V by 0 bases and J by 8 bases, and 6 bases separated the two germline ends. The CDR3 spans 12 residues. CDR3 protein: CASSLGEHEQFF. Here the CDR3 DNA reads TGTGCCAGCAGCTTGGGCGAGCATGAGCAGTTCTTC.

This rearrangement joins TRBV5-1 to TRBJ2-7, with 9 bases lining up with TRBD1. Germline V CDR1 and CDR2: SGHRS, YFSETQ. This CDR3 has 17 amino acids. Trimming removed 4 bases from V and 3 bases from J; junction bases left unmatched: 14. The CDR3, as DNA: TGCGCCAGCAGCCTAGGGAGGGGGACAGGGACTTACTACGAGCAGTACTTC. Protein: CASSLGRGTGTYYEQYF.

This chain links TRBV7-9 with TRBJ2-7, with 11 bases fitting TRBD1. With 5 bases clipped from V and 5 bases from J, the junction kept 2 bases outside the gene matches. Germline V gene sequence: CDR1 SEHNR, CDR2 FQNEAQ (reference sequence). The CDR3 contains 13 residues. For the CDR3, the DNA is TGTGCCAGCAGCCGGGACAGGGGGAACGAGCAGTACTTC. Amino acid sequence: CASSRDRGNEQYF.

Concerning this clone itself: This same CDR3 is encoded by further DNA sequences in the sample. The V and J genes are TRBV19 and TRBJ1-1, with a possible D match to TRBD1 (5 bases). This CDR3 region has 11 residues. Between the trimmed V and J ends, which lost 5 bases and 11 bases, there was a span of 12 bases. In germline, CDR1 is LNHDA, CDR2 SQIVND (reference sequence). The CDR3 loop is CASSLRDEAFF. CDR3 sequence (DNA): TGTGCCAGTAGTCTCCGGGACGAGGCTTTCTTT.

The chain couples TRBV7-9 to TRBJ2-7, with D hard to call. Germline CDR1 is SEHNR and CDR2 is FQNEAQ (reference sequence). The CDR3 contains 15 residues. V lost 5 bases and J lost 5, with 19 bases in between. The CDR3 spells CASSNSRQFSHEQYF. The CDR3 bases are TGTGCCAGCAGCAACAGTCGGCAGTTTAGCCACGAGCAGTACTTC.

This chain uses TRBV27 with TRBJ1-5; TRBD1 is a possible D gene (5 bases). Trimming took off 6 bases at V and 4 bases at J, with 19 bases between the two ends. The CDR3 contains 16 residues. CDR1 and CDR2 (germline): MNHEY, SMNVEV (reference sequence). CDR3 loop: CASSHGYAGPNQPQHF. The CDR3 DNA sequence: TGTGCCAGCAGCCACGGATACGCGGGACCAAATCAGCCCCAGCATTTT.